At least ten counts were recorded for the clone carrying this TCR beta chain. Its antigen is undetermined. Trimming took 1 base from V and 3 from J; bases not matched to a gene: 6. The CDR3 spans 17 residues. CDR1 LGHDT and CDR2 YNNKEL come from the germline V gene (reference sequence). This sample was taken from a study of T-cell memory formation after mild COVID-19. As for the study in general: TCR clusters showed largely donor specificity. Overall study findings and caveats: Mostly located in CM and EM were contracting CD4+ clones, with contracting CD8+ clones located in EMRA. Later expanders leaned CD4+, whereas clones that contracted between day 15 and 85 were balanced CD4/CD8.

Each CDR3 protein is one row after TCRdb ran MiXCR on the 5' RACE reads. The repertoire includes over 150,000 distinct CDR3 sequences, under 20% of them detected once, and under 4.5% sits in the top ten. The clonotype originates from a man younger than 35 who had mild COVID-19 (a few samples of this study predate the infection). Cell type and time point are not known. V usage is TRBV3-1 and J usage is TRBJ2-5, with 12 positions matching TRBD2. The material sequenced was PBMCs or a T cell subset sorted from them (not recorded which). This chain's CDR3 is CASSQGATSGGEETQYF. CDR3 DNA: TGTGCCAGCAGCCAAGGTGCGACTAGCGGGGGAGAAGAGACCCAGTACTTC.